This entry concerns a single T cell receptor beta chain. Its cognate antigen is unknown. V lost 5 bases, J lost 2 bases, and 8 bases stayed unmatched. This CDR3 is built from 15 residues. Germline CDR1 reads SGHVS; CDR2 reads FNYEAQ. The data originate from a study of monozygotic twins with cystic fibrosis. Across the whole study: Libraries were built from three micrograms of fragmented DNA using around 15 PCR cycles.

Study results and caveats: J usage was most co-twin-similar in 8 of 16 pairs, V in 13. The repertoire was suggested to be naive-dominated, clonality median about 0.0094. Monozygotic CF twin pairs shared significantly more nucleotide-identical clonotypes than unrelated CF individuals did.

Assay: immunoSEQ multiplex PCR; the TCRdb copy retains only in-frame clones and omits some. The repertoire has roughly 14,000 clones, 95% to 99% of them found once; the top ten carry roughly 0.39%. This clonotype originated in a girl aged 2-10 years with cystic fibrosis. This chain links TRBV7-6 with TRBJ2-7; the match to TRBD2 covers 8 bases. Sequenced: blood. Here the CDR3 reads CASSPGTSDPYEQYF. CDR3 bases: TGTGCCAGCAGCCCCGGGACTAGTGATCCCTACGAGCAGTACTTC.